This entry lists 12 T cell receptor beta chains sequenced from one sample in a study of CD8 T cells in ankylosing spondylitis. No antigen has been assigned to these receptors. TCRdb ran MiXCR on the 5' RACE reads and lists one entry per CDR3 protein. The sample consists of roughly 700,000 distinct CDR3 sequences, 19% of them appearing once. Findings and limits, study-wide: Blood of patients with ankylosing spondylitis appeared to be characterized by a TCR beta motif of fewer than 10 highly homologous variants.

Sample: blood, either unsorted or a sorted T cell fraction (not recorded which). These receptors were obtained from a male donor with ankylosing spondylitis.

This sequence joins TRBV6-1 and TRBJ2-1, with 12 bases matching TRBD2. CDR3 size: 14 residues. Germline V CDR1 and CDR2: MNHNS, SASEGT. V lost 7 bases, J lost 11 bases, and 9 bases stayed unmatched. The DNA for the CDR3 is TGTGCCAGCACCCGGACTAGCGGGGAACCTCAGCAGTTCTTC. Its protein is CASTRTSGEPQQFF.

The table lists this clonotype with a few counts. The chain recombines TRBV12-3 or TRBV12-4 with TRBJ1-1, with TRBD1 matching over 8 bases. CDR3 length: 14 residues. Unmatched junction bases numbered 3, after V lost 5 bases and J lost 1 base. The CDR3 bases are TGTGCCAGCAGTGGGGACAGGACGAACACTGAAGCTTTCTTT. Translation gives CASSGDRTNTEAFF.

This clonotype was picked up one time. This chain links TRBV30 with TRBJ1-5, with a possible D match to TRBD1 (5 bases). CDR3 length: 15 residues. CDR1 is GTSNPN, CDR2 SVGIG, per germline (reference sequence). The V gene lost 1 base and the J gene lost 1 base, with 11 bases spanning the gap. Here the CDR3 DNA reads TGTGCCTGGAGTGATGCCGGGGACAGCAATCAGCCCCAGCATTTT. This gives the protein CAWSDAGDSNQPQHF.

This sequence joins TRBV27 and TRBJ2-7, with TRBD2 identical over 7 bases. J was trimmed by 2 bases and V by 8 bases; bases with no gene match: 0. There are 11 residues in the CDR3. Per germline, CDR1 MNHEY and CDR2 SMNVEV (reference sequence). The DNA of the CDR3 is TGTGCCAGCGGGACTACCTACGAGCAGTACTTC. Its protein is CASGTTYEQYF.

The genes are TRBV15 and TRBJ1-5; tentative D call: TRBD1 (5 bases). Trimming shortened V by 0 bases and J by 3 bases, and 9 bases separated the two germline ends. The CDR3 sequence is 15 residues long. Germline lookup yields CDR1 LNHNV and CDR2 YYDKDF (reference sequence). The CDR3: CATSRDKGYNQPQHF. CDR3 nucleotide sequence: TGTGCCACCAGCAGAGATAAGGGGTACAATCAGCCCCAGCATTTT.

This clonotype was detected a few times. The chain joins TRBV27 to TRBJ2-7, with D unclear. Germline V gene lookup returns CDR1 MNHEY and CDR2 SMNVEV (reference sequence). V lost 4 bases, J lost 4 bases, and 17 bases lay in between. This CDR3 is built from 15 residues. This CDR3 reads CASSYSDLHLYEQYF. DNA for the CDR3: TGTGCCAGCAGTTATTCGGACCTCCACTTATACGAGCAGTACTTC.

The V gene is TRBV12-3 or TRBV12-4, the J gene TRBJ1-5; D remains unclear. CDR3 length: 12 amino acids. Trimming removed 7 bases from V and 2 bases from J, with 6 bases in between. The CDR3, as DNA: TGTGCCAGCAAGTACGGCAATCAGCCCCAGCATTTT. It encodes CASKYGNQPQHF.

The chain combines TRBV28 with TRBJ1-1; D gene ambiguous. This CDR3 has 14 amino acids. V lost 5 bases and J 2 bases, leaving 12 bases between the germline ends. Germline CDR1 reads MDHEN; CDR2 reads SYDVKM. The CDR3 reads CASSTLPSNTEAFF. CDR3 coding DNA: TGTGCCAGCAGTACTCTTCCTTCAAACACTGAAGCTTTCTTT.

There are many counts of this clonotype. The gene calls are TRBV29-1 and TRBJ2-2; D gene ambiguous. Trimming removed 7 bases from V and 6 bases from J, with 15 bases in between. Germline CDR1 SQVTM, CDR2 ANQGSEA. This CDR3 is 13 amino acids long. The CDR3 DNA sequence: TGCAGCGCCTCCCCGGTAGTCGCCGGGGAGCTGTTTTTT. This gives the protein CSASPVVAGELFF.

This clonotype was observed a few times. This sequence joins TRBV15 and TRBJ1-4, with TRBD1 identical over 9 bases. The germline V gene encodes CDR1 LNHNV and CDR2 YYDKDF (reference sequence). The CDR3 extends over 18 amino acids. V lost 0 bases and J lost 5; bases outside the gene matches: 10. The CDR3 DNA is TGTGCCACCAGCAGAGAGCTATACAGGGGGCGACCGAATGAAAAACTGTTTTTT. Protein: CATSRELYRGRPNEKLFF.

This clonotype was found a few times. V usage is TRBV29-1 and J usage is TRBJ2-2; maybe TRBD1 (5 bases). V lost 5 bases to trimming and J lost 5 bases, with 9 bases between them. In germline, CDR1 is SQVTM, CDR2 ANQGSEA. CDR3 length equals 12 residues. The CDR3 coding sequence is TGCAGCGTTTCACAGGAGACCGGGGAGCTGTTTTTT. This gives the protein CSVSQETGELFF.

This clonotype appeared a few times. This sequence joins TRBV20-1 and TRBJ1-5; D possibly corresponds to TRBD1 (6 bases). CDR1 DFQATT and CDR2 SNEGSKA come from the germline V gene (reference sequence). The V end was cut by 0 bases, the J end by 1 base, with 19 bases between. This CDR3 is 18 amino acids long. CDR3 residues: CSARDPGAFRSSNQPQHF. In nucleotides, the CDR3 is TGCAGTGCTAGAGATCCGGGGGCGTTTCGGTCCAGCAATCAGCCCCAGCATTTT.